Below are 13 T cell receptor beta chains sequenced from a single sample in a study of shared clonotypes between healthy human individuals. Assay: immunoSEQ multiplex PCR; the TCRdb copy retains only in-frame clones and omits some. The table includes 2 million or so clones, 95% detected once. The sample was naive CD4+ T cells sorted from blood. Documented subset: CD45RA+ positively selected. The source of these receptors is a man aged 18 to 30 in good health.

The chain has TRBV6-5 and TRBJ2-3, with 8 bases aligning to TRBD1. The CDR3 extends over 15 amino acids. Germline lookup yields CDR1 MNHEY and CDR2 SVGAGI. The V gene end was trimmed by 6 bases and the J gene end by 6 bases; junction bases not matched to a gene: 11. This CDR3 is CASRDRGRGADTQYF. CDR3 nucleotides: TGTGCCAGCAGAGACAGGGGCAGGGGAGCGGATACGCAGTATTTT.

This clone was seen just once. The chain combines TRBV2 with TRBJ1-1; D is ambiguous. The CDR3 has 13 residues. V lost 2 bases and J 0 bases, leaving 4 bases between the germline ends. The germline CDR1 and CDR2 sequences are SNHLY and FYNNEI. In DNA, the CDR3 is TGTGCCAGCAGTGAACATATGAACACTGAAGCTTTCTTT. Its translation is CASSEHMNTEAFF.

CDR3 DNA: TGTGCCAGCAGTTTTAGGGTGGGGAACTATGGCTACACCTTC. Translation gives CASSFRVGNYGYTF. The V gene is TRBV6-5, the J gene TRBJ1-2; D is ambiguous. Trimming removed 4 bases from V and 2 bases from J, with 11 bases in between. The germline CDR1 and CDR2 sequences are MNHEY and SVGAGI. The CDR3 covers 14 residues.

The rearrangement links TRBV11-2 to TRBJ1-3; no definite D call. The germline gives CDR1 SGHAT, CDR2 FQNNGV. Trimming took 5 bases from V and 0 from J, leaving 17 bases between them. The CDR3 extends over 17 amino acids. This chain's CDR3 is CASSLSSGAASGNTIYF. In nucleotides, the CDR3 is TGTGCCAGCAGCCTATCCTCTGGTGCAGCCTCTGGAAACACCATATATTTT.

V gene TRBV2 combines with J gene TRBJ2-7; perhaps TRBD2 as D (5 bases). The CDR3 extends over 13 amino acids. Germline V lookup: CDR1 SNHLY, CDR2 FYNNEI. Trimming stripped 4 bases from V and 2 bases from J, with 9 bases between. The chain's CDR3 is CASSATTTYEQYF. The CDR3 nucleotides read TGTGCCAGCAGTGCGACTACCACCTACGAGCAGTACTTC. The entire variable domain, with the rest obtained from reference TRBV2 and TRBJ2-7, is as follows: EPEVTQTPSHQVTQMGQEVILRCVPISNHLYFYWYRQILGQKVEFLVSFYNNEISEKSEIFDDQFSVERPDGSNFTLKIRSTKLEDSAMYFCASSATTTYEQYFGPGTRLTVT.

The chain employs TRBV10-3 and TRBJ1-5, with D possibly TRBD1 on 5 matching bases. From germline, CDR1 is ENHRY and CDR2 SYGVKD. The CDR3 consists of 13 residues. V lost 6 bases, J lost 3 bases, and 9 bases lay in between. In DNA, the CDR3 is TGTGCCATCAGGACAGCCCCCAATCAGCCCCAGCATTTT. This translates into CAIRTAPNQPQHF.

The chain couples TRBV9 to TRBJ2-3, with a weak D call TRBD1 (6 bases). The V end was cut by 3 bases, the J end by 4 bases, with 15 bases between. Germline CDR1 and CDR2: SGDLS and YYNGEE. The CDR3 length is 15 residues. The CDR3 DNA sequence: TGTGCCAGCAGCGCCCAGGGGTACGCCGCAGATACGCAGTATTTT. Protein sequence: CASSAQGYAADTQYF.

V usage is TRBV9 and J usage is TRBJ2-7; 11 nucleotides match TRBD2. Germline loops: CDR1 SGDLS, CDR2 YYNGEE. Unmatched junction bases numbered 5, after V lost 0 bases and J lost 3 bases. The length of the CDR3 is 16 residues. CDR3 loop: CASSVDGTSGIYEQYF. The DNA for the CDR3 is TGTGCCAGCAGCGTAGATGGGACTAGCGGTATCTACGAGCAGTACTTC.

V usage is TRBV6-5 and J usage is TRBJ2-7; 11 positions agree with TRBD1. The V and J ends lost 2 bases and 3 bases, in that order; junction bases with no gene match: 3. The CDR3 length is 15 residues. Germline V CDR1 and CDR2: MNHEY, SVGAGI. This CDR3 reads CASSYRGQGVYEQYF. The CDR3 bases are TGTGCCAGCAGTTACAGGGGACAGGGGGTCTACGAGCAGTACTTC.

V and J are TRBV5-1 and TRBJ2-7; 7 positions agree with TRBD1. The length of the CDR3 is 15 residues. The trim removed 5 bases at V and 2 bases at J, leaving 10 bases unmatched. Looked up from germline, CDR1 is SGHRS and CDR2 is YFSETQ. As DNA, the CDR3 is TGCGCCAGCAGGATTGGTAGGACAGGCACCTACGAGCAGTACTTC. Translation: CASRIGRTGTYEQYF.

The chain has TRBV9 and TRBJ1-4; weak D call: TRBD1 (5 bases). Germline CDR1 is SGDLS and CDR2 is YYNGEE. The V gene lost 0 bases and the J gene lost 0 bases, with 9 bases spanning the gap. This CDR3 contains 16 residues. CDR3 amino acids: CASSVGGGATNEKLFF. The CDR3 DNA reads as TGTGCCAGCAGCGTAGGGGGCGGCGCAACTAATGAAAAACTGTTTTTT.

The chain joins TRBV7-9 to TRBJ1-3; 11 bases align to TRBD1. Germline CDR1 is SEHNR and CDR2 is FQNEAQ (reference sequence). The trim removed 5 bases at V and 0 bases at J, leaving 12 bases unmatched. The CDR3 runs to 19 residues. The DNA for the CDR3 is TGTGCCAGCAGCGCGACGGACAGGGGGCTCCTCAGCTCTGGAAACACCATATATTTT. Its translation is CASSATDRGLLSSGNTIYF.

V and J are TRBV11-3 and TRBJ2-1; D is uncertain. Trimming shortened V by 2 bases and J by 7 bases, and 3 bases separated the two germline ends. CDR1 and CDR2 from the germline V gene are SGHNT and YENEEA. The CDR3 sequence is 11 residues long. The CDR3 protein is CASSLRNEQFF. The CDR3 region has the DNA TGTGCCAGCAGCTTAAGAAATGAGCAGTTCTTC.